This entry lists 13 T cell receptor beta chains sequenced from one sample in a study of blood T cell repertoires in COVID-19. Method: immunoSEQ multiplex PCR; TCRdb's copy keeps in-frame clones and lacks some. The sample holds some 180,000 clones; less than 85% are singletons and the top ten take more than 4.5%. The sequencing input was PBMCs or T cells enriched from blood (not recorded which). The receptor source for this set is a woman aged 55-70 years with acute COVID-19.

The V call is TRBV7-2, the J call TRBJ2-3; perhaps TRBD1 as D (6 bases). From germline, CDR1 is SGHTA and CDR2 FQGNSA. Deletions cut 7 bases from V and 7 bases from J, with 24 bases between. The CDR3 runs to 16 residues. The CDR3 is CASTPGGGRLGNTQYF. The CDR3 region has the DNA TGTGCCAGCACCCCTGGGGGCGGGCGGCTCGGGAATACGCAGTATTTT.

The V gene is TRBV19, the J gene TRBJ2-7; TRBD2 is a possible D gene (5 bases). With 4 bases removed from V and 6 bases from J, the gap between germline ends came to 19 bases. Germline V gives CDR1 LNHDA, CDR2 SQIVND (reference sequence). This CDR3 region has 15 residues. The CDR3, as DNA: TGTGCCAGTAGTACAACCCGGACTGGGAAGGTCGAGCAGTACTTC. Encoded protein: CASSTTRTGKVEQYF.

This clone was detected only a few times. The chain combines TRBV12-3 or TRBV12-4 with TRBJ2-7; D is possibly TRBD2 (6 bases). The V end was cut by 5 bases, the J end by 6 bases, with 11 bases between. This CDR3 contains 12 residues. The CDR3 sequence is CASSRDFLEQYF. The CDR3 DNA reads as TGTGCCAGCAGTCGGGACTTCCTCGAGCAGTACTTC.

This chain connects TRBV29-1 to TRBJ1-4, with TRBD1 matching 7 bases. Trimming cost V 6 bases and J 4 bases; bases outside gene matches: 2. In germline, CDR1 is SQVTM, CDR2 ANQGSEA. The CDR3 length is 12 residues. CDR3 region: CSVGQINEKLFF. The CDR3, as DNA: TGCAGCGTGGGACAGATTAATGAAAAACTGTTTTTT.

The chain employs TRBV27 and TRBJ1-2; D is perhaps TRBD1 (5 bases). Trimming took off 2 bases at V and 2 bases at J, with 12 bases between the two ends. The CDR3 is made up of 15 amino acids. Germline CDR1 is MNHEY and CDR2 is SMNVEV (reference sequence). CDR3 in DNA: TGTGCCAGCAGTTTAGGTCCAGGGCCCAACTATGGCTACACCTTC. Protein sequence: CASSLGPGPNYGYTF.

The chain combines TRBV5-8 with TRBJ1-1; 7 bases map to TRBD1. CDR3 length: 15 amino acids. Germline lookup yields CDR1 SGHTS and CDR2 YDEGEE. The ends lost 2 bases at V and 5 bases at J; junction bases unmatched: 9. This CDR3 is CASSLIQGWGTEAFF. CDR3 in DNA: TGTGCCAGCAGCTTAATACAGGGGTGGGGAACTGAAGCTTTCTTT.

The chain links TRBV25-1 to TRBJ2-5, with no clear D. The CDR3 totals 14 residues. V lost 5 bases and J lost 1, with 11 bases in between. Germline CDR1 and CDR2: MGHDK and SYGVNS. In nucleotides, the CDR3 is TGTGCCAGCAGTCCAAACCAAGCCCAAGAGACCCAGTACTTC. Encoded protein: CASSPNQAQETQYF.

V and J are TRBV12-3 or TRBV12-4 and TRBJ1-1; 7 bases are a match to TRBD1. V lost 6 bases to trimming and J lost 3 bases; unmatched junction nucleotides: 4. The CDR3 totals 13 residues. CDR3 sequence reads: CASSLQGHTEAFF. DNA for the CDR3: TGTGCCAGCAGCCTACAGGGGCACACTGAAGCTTTCTTT.

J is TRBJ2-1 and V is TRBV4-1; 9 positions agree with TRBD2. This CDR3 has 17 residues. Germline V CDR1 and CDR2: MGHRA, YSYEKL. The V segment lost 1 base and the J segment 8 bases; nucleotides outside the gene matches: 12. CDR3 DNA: TGCGCCAGCAGCCAAGCCGTGTCTGCGGGGGGGCCCCATGAGCAGTTCTTC. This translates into CASSQAVSAGGPHEQFF.

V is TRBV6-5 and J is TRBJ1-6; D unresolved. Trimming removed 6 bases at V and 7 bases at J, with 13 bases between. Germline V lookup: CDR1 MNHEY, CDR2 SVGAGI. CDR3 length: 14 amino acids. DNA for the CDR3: TGTGCCAGCAGCGGGATCATCGGGAATTCACCCCTCCACTTT. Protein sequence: CASSGIIGNSPLHF.

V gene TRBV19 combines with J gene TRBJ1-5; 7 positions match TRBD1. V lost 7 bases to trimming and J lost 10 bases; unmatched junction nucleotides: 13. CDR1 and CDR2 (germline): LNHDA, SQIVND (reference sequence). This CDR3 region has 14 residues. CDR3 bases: TGTGCCAGTACAGAGACAGGGAAAATCAGCCCCCAGCATTTT. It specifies CASTETGKISPQHF. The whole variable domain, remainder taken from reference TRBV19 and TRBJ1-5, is DGGITQSPKYLFRKEGQNVTLSCEQNLNHDAMYWYRQDPGQGLRLIYYSQIVNDFQKGDIAEGYSVSREKKESFPLTVTSAQKNPTAFYLCASTETGKISPQHFGDGTRLSIL.

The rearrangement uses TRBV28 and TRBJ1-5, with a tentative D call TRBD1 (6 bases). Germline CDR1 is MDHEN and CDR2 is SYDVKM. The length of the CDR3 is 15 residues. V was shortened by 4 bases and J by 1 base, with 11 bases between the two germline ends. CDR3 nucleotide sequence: TGTGCCAGCAGTTACCCGGGGGGCAGCAATCAGCCCCAGCATTTT. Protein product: CASSYPGGSNQPQHF.

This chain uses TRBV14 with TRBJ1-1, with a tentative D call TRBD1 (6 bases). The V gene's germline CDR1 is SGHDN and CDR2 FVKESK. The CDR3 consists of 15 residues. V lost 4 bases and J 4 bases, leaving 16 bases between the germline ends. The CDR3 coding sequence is TGTGCCAGCAGCCGTGGACAGCCTATTTTCACTGAAGCTTTCTTT. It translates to CASSRGQPIFTEAFF.